This T cell receptor (beta chain) derives from a study of T cells in Graves' hyperthyroidism and ophthalmopathy. Overall study results and limits: Researchers report that a 13 V-J model separated ophthalmopathy from stable hyperthyroidism.

Stable disease denoted Graves' hyperthyroidism without ophthalmopathy progression within 18 months. The PBMCs studied were ones that came from around 10 ml fresh peripheral blood. As regards this clonotype: Its matching antigen is unknown.

The CDR3 is 14 amino acids. Trimming at V came to 3 bases and at J to 5 bases, leaving 5 bases not matched to a gene. The V gene's germline CDR1 is MGHRA and CDR2 YSYEKL. TCR beta CDR3 regions were amplified from RNA transcripts. Primed by the HTBI set, a first-round RT-PCR was run on the TCR CDR3. A single record per CDR3 protein comes from TCRdb applying MiXCR to the multiplex PCR reads. The sample includes 750,000 to 950,000 distinct CDR3 sequences, 38% of them seen just once. The chain employs TRBV4-1 and TRBJ2-7, with 9 nucleotides matching TRBD2. The clonotype comes from a man between 18 and 29 years old with Graves' hyperthyroidism. The sample consisted of blood. The CDR3 region has the DNA TGCGCCAGCAGCCATAGCGGGAGTGACCACGAGCAGTACTTC. This encodes CASSHSGSDHEQYF.